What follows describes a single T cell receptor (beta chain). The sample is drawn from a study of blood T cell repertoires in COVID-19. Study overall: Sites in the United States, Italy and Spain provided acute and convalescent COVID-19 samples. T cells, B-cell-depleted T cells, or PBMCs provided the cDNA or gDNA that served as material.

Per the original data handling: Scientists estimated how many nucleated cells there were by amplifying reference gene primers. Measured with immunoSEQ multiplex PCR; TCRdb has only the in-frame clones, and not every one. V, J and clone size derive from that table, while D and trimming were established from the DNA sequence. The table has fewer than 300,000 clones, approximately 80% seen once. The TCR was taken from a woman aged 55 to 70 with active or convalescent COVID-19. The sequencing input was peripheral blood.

In DNA form, the CDR3 reads TGTGCCAGCAGTTTAAGCAGGGGACAGGGGTACGAGCAGTACTTC. It encodes CASSLSRGQGYEQYF. The chain is built from TRBV27 and TRBJ2-7; 10 nucleotides match TRBD1. V was pared by 2 bases and J by 4 bases, with 5 bases of the junction left unmatched. This CDR3 spans 15 amino acids. Germline V gene lookup returns CDR1 MNHEY and CDR2 SMNVEV (reference sequence).